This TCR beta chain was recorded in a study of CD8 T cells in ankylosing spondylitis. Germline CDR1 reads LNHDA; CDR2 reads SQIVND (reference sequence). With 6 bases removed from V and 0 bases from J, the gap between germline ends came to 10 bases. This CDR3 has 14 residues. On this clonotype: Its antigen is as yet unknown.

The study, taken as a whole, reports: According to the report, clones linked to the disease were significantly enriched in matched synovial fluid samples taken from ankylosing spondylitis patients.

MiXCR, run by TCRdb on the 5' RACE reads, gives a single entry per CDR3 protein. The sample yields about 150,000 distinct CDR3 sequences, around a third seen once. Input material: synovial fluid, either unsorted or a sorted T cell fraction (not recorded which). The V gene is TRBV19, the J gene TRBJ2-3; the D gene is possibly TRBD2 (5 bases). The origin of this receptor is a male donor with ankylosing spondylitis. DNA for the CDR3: TGTGCCAGTAGCGGGGAGTTAAGCACAGATACGCAGTATTTT. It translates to CASSGELSTDTQYF.